Listed below are T cell receptor beta chains from one sample, sequenced in a study of shared clonotypes between healthy human individuals. The assay was immunoSEQ multiplex PCR, and TCRdb's table has in-frame clones only and misses some. Among about 710,000 clones listed, 72% were seen once. The sample consisted of memory CD4+ T cells sorted from blood. These receptors all stem from a woman aged 25-40 years in good health. CDR3s include the opening cysteine and the closing phenylalanine or tryptophan. The D gene is left open where the match is weak. Expanded clones are given a class, and other clones once, few, many or no size at all.

J gene: TRBJ2-1
D gene: -
clone size: few
V gene: TRBV7-8
CDR3 protein: CASSLGQSGSYNEQFF
CDR3 DNA: TGTGCCAGCAGCTTAGGCCAGAGCGGCTCCTACAATGAGCAGTTCTTC

J gene: TRBJ2-7
D gene: -
clone size: -
V gene: TRBV5-6
CDR3 protein: CASSLGLVASYEQYF
CDR3 DNA: TGTGCCAGCAGCTTGGGGTTGGTGGCCTCCTACGAGCAGTACTTC

J gene: TRBJ1-4
D gene: TRBD1
clone size: -
V gene: TRBV19
CDR3 protein: CASRAPSYRGLNEKLFF
CDR3 DNA: TGTGCCAGCAGAGCCCCCTCGTACAGGGGGCTTAATGAAAAACTGTTTTTT

J gene: TRBJ2-5
D gene: -
clone size: -
V gene: TRBV6-5
CDR3 protein: CASSRGRGQETQYF
CDR3 DNA: TGTGCCAGCAGTCGGGGCCGTGGGCAAGAGACCCAGTACTTC

J gene: TRBJ2-3
D gene: -
clone size: -
V gene: TRBV7-2
CDR3 protein: CASSSGGLLRGDTQYF
CDR3 DNA: TGTGCCAGCAGCTCTGGGGGACTTCTCCGGGGAGATACGCAGTATTTT

J gene: TRBJ2-5
D gene: -
clone size: -
V gene: TRBV9
CDR3 protein: CASSAGMWKETQYF
CDR3 DNA: TGTGCCAGCAGCGCCGGGATGTGGAAAGAGACCCAGTACTTC

J gene: TRBJ1-3
D gene: -
clone size: -
V gene: TRBV7-7
CDR3 protein: CASSPDRGAGNTIYF
CDR3 DNA: TGTGCCAGCAGCCCGGACAGAGGAGCTGGAAACACCATATATTTT

J gene: TRBJ2-1
D gene: -
clone size: -
V gene: TRBV6-5
CDR3 protein: CASSQGSENEQFF
CDR3 DNA: TGTGCCAGCAGCCAGGGATCCGAGAATGAGCAGTTCTTC

J gene: TRBJ2-3
D gene: -
clone size: -
V gene: TRBV6-5
CDR3 protein: CASRPGRAPGDTQYF
CDR3 DNA: TGTGCCAGCAGGCCCGGGCGGGCCCCGGGAGATACGCAGTATTTT

J gene: TRBJ2-1
D gene: -
clone size: -
V gene: TRBV6-1
CDR3 protein: CASSEAGGRYNEQFF
CDR3 DNA: TGTGCCAGCAGTGAAGCTGGAGGGAGGTACAATGAGCAGTTCTTC

J gene: TRBJ1-2
D gene: -
clone size: -
V gene: TRBV28
CDR3 protein: CASSPWTVYGYTF
CDR3 DNA: TGTGCCAGCAGTCCTTGGACAGTCTATGGCTACACCTTC

J gene: TRBJ2-1
D gene: TRBD2
clone size: -
V gene: TRBV5-1
CDR3 protein: CASSSTPGLAGSEGSEQFF
CDR3 DNA: TGCGCCAGCAGCTCTACCCCGGGACTAGCGGGAAGCGAGGGTAGTGAGCAGTTCTTC

J gene: TRBJ1-5
D gene: TRBD1
clone size: -
V gene: TRBV2
CDR3 protein: CASSVRQGNQPQHF
CDR3 DNA: TGTGCCAGCAGTGTTCGACAGGGAAATCAGCCCCAGCATTTT

J gene: TRBJ2-1
D gene: -
clone size: -
V gene: TRBV11-2
CDR3 protein: CASSLGGNPIYNEQFF
CDR3 DNA: TGTGCCAGCAGCTTAGGGGGGAACCCGATTTACAATGAGCAGTTCTTC

J gene: TRBJ1-5
D gene: -
clone size: -
V gene: TRBV19
CDR3 protein: CASSLLLNQPQHF
CDR3 DNA: TGTGCCAGTAGTCTACTCCTGAATCAGCCCCAGCATTTT

J gene: TRBJ1-1
D gene: TRBD1
clone size: few
V gene: TRBV14
CDR3 protein: CASSLAGTANTEAFF
CDR3 DNA: TGTGCCAGCAGCCTAGCCGGGACAGCGAACACTGAAGCTTTCTTT

J gene: TRBJ2-7
D gene: -
clone size: -
V gene: TRBV20-1
CDR3 protein: CSVNSIYEQYF
CDR3 DNA: TGCAGTGTTAATTCGATTTACGAGCAGTACTTC

J gene: TRBJ2-1
D gene: -
clone size: -
V gene: TRBV7-8
CDR3 protein: CASSFGGSSYNEQFF
CDR3 DNA: TGTGCCAGCAGCTTTGGTGGAAGCTCCTACAATGAGCAGTTCTTC

J gene: TRBJ2-1
D gene: TRBD2
clone size: -
V gene: TRBV7-3
CDR3 protein: CASSLTSGLDEQFF
CDR3 DNA: TGTGCCAGCAGCTTGACTAGCGGGTTGGATGAGCAGTTCTTC

J gene: TRBJ2-7
D gene: -
clone size: -
V gene: TRBV2
CDR3 protein: CASSGNRAYEQYF
CDR3 DNA: TGTGCCAGCAGTGGAAATCGAGCCTACGAGCAGTACTTC

J gene: TRBJ2-2
D gene: -
clone size: few
V gene: TRBV11-2
CDR3 protein: CASSLEDGSNTGELFF
CDR3 DNA: TGTGCCAGCAGCTTAGAGGACGGCTCGAACACCGGGGAGCTGTTTTTT

J gene: TRBJ1-3
D gene: -
clone size: -
V gene: TRBV4-2
CDR3 protein: CASSQFGVGLGNTIYF
CDR3 DNA: TGTGCCAGCAGCCAGTTCGGAGTAGGTCTCGGAAACACCATATATTTT

J gene: TRBJ1-5
D gene: TRBD1
clone size: -
V gene: TRBV4-1
CDR3 protein: CASSQDGTGGGQPQHF
CDR3 DNA: TGCGCCAGCAGCCAAGATGGGACAGGGGGCGGTCAGCCCCAGCATTTT

J gene: TRBJ1-2
D gene: -
clone size: -
V gene: TRBV4-2
CDR3 protein: CASSRKLGDYGYTF
CDR3 DNA: TGTGCCAGCAGCCGAAAGTTAGGGGACTATGGCTACACCTTC

J gene: TRBJ2-1
D gene: -
clone size: once
V gene: TRBV6-5
CDR3 protein: CASRRTVSEQFF
CDR3 DNA: TGTGCCAGCAGAAGAACAGTTTCCGAGCAGTTCTTC

J gene: TRBJ2-3
D gene: TRBD1
clone size: -
V gene: TRBV4-2
CDR3 protein: CASSLVGQGENTQYF
CDR3 DNA: TGTGCCAGCAGCTTGGTAGGACAGGGGGAGAATACGCAGTATTTT

J gene: TRBJ2-6
D gene: -
clone size: -
V gene: TRBV10-3
CDR3 protein: CAISDPTSFGANVLTF
CDR3 DNA: TGTGCCATCAGTGACCCCACTAGTTTCGGGGCCAACGTCCTGACTTTC

J gene: TRBJ2-6
D gene: -
clone size: -
V gene: TRBV4-2
CDR3 protein: CASSQGVTYSGANVLTF
CDR3 DNA: TGTGCCAGCAGCCAAGGGGTCACTTACTCTGGGGCCAACGTCCTGACTTTC

J gene: TRBJ2-1
D gene: TRBD1
clone size: few
V gene: TRBV5-1
CDR3 protein: CASSADRVSYNEQFF
CDR3 DNA: TGCGCCAGCAGCGCAGACAGGGTCTCCTACAATGAGCAGTTCTTC

J gene: TRBJ2-6
D gene: -
clone size: -
V gene: TRBV7-3
CDR3 protein: CASSTNSGGANVLTF
CDR3 DNA: TGTGCCAGCAGCACGAACTCGGGCGGGGCCAACGTCCTGACTTTC

J gene: TRBJ2-5
D gene: -
clone size: -
V gene: TRBV28
CDR3 protein: CASSYGGLGEQETQYF
CDR3 DNA: TGTGCCAGCAGTTATGGAGGACTGGGGGAGCAAGAGACCCAGTACTTC

J gene: TRBJ2-3
D gene: -
clone size: -
V gene: TRBV7-9
CDR3 protein: CASSPTTSTDTQYF
CDR3 DNA: TGTGCCAGCAGCCCAACGACTAGCACAGATACGCAGTATTTT

J gene: TRBJ2-4
D gene: -
clone size: -
V gene: TRBV2
CDR3 protein: CASSVDRLAKNIQYF
CDR3 DNA: TGTGCCAGCAGTGTAGACCGTCTAGCCAAAAACATTCAGTACTTC

J gene: TRBJ1-2
D gene: TRBD1
clone size: -
V gene: TRBV29-1
CDR3 protein: CSGATGGGYTF
CDR3 DNA: TGCAGCGGAGCGACAGGGGGTGGCTACACCTTC

J gene: TRBJ2-7
D gene: -
clone size: -
V gene: TRBV2
CDR3 protein: CASSDGRRTLSSYEQYF
CDR3 DNA: TGTGCCAGCAGTGACGGTAGACGGACTCTTAGCTCCTACGAGCAGTACTTC

J gene: TRBJ1-2
D gene: -
clone size: -
V gene: TRBV5-1
CDR3 protein: CASSIQANYGYTF
CDR3 DNA: TGCGCCAGCAGCATACAGGCGAACTATGGCTACACCTTC

J gene: TRBJ2-1
D gene: -
clone size: -
V gene: TRBV30
CDR3 protein: CAWSVTGFRQFF
CDR3 DNA: TGTGCCTGGAGTGTAACAGGATTTAGGCAGTTCTTC

J gene: TRBJ2-7
D gene: -
clone size: -
V gene: TRBV28
CDR3 protein: CATTRPGLRTYEQYF
CDR3 DNA: TGTGCCACAACACGACCGGGACTCCGGACCTACGAGCAGTACTTC

J gene: TRBJ2-3
D gene: TRBD2
clone size: -
V gene: TRBV27
CDR3 protein: CASSPRSGSVTDTQYF
CDR3 DNA: TGTGCCAGCAGTCCGCGTAGCGGGAGCGTCACAGATACGCAGTATTTT

J gene: TRBJ1-2
D gene: TRBD1
clone size: -
V gene: TRBV29-1
CDR3 protein: CSVPGQGNYGYTF
CDR3 DNA: TGCAGCGTACCGGGACAGGGAAACTATGGCTACACCTTC

J gene: TRBJ2-3
D gene: -
clone size: -
V gene: TRBV28
CDR3 protein: CASSRPLGSTDTQYF
CDR3 DNA: TGTGCCAGCAGTCGACCATTGGGTAGCACAGATACGCAGTATTTT

J gene: TRBJ1-2
D gene: TRBD1
clone size: -
V gene: TRBV11-2
CDR3 protein: CASSLDQGAVGGYTF
CDR3 DNA: TGTGCCAGCAGCTTAGATCAGGGGGCTGTTGGAGGCTACACCTTC

J gene: TRBJ1-5
D gene: -
clone size: once
V gene: TRBV19
CDR3 protein: CATALGNQPQHF
CDR3 DNA: TGTGCCACAGCGTTAGGCAATCAGCCCCAGCATTTT

J gene: TRBJ1-2
D gene: -
clone size: few
V gene: TRBV5-1
CDR3 protein: CASSFLATDNYGYTF
CDR3 DNA: TGCGCCAGCAGCTTCTTGGCTACAGATAACTATGGCTACACCTTC

J gene: TRBJ1-2
D gene: -
clone size: -
V gene: TRBV7-8
CDR3 protein: CASSLGQQANYGYTF
CDR3 DNA: TGTGCCAGCAGCTTAGGGCAGCAAGCTAACTATGGCTACACCTTC